The 3 T cell receptor beta chains reported below all come from one sample, sequenced in a study of cytomegalovirus exposure and HLA in healthy donors. The primer mix had 60 Vbeta and 13 Jbeta primers. Assay: immunoSEQ multiplex PCR; the TCRdb copy retains only in-frame clones and omits some. The sample consists of roughly 100,000 clones, 83% of them appearing once. Sequenced: PBMCs. Source of these receptors: a man between 18 and 35 years old in good health and CMV-seronegative.

This chain uses TRBV11-3 with TRBJ2-7; a possible D gene is TRBD1 (6 bases). Germline lookup yields CDR1 SGHNT and CDR2 YENEEA. V dropped 6 bases and J dropped 3 bases, with 12 bases sitting between them. This CDR3 is built from 13 residues. The CDR3 bases are TGTGCCAGCAGGATATCACAGGGCTACGAGCAGTACTTC. Translating it yields CASRISQGYEQYF.

The chain uses TRBV5-6 and TRBJ1-1, with 8 nucleotides matching TRBD1. Trimming cost V 5 bases and J 4 bases; bases outside gene matches: 10. This CDR3 has 15 residues. CDR1 and CDR2 (germline): SGHDT, YYEEEE. The CDR3 DNA sequence: TGTGCCAGCAGGGGCAGGGGGCTCCCCACCACTGAAGCTTTCTTT. Residues: CASRGRGLPTTEAFF.

V gene TRBV6-5 combines with J gene TRBJ2-7, with TRBD1 matching over 10 bases. The V gene end was trimmed by 6 bases and the J gene end by 6 bases; junction bases not matched to a gene: 5. This CDR3 comprises 13 residues. Germline V lookup: CDR1 MNHEY, CDR2 SVGAGI. The CDR3 DNA sequence: TGTGCCAGCAGCCGGGACAGGGGTTTCGAGCAGTACTTC. Amino acids: CASSRDRGFEQYF.